This T cell receptor beta chain was sequenced during a study of T cells after yellow fever vaccination. Study-level information: Researchers used SMART-Seq v4 Ultra Low Input to prepare fractions that had low cell numbers. General study results and limits: Abundant clonotypes from the bulk population could have been carried over as contaminants into FACS-sorted repertoires. Peaking faster, on day 5 versus 15, the secondary response was nonetheless weaker.

In this sample, this clonotype turned up a few times. Its cognate antigen is unknown. TCRdb reanalysed the 5' RACE reads using MiXCR and keeps one entry per CDR3 protein. In the table there are some 200,000 distinct CDR3 sequences, 2.5% to 3.5% of which are singletons. CDR3 length equals 16 residues. The V segment lost 0 bases and the J segment 5 bases; nucleotides outside the gene matches: 8. Per the germline V gene, CDR1 is MNHEY and CDR2 is SVGEGT. The chain employs TRBV6-2 or TRBV6-3 and TRBJ1-1, with 8 positions matching TRBD1. The input for sequencing was CD4+ T cells sorted from PBMCs, taken 10 days after the yellow fever booster vaccination. The source is a man younger than 30 who received the YFV17D yellow fever vaccine. CDR3 nucleotides: TGTGCCAGCAGTTACTCGACAAGGGACAGGAGGACTGAAGCTTTCTTT. It specifies CASSYSTRDRRTEAFF.